This paragraph reports one T cell receptor beta chain. Germline-derived CDR1 and CDR2 are MDHEN and SYDVKM. The CDR3 runs to 14 residues. Trimming removed 3 bases from V and 5 bases from J; junction bases left unmatched: 6. Some clones are missing from TCRdb's copy, which holds only in-frame ones; the method was immunoSEQ multiplex PCR. The table has approximately 270,000 clones, about 89% seen once. The source of the sample is a study of blood T cell repertoires in COVID-19. Background on the study: PBMCs, B-cell-depleted T cells, or T cells provided the cDNA or gDNA that made up the material.

The clonotype was recovered from a young man with acute or convalescent COVID-19. The rearrangement uses TRBV28 and TRBJ1-1; 7 positions agree with TRBD1. The sequenced sample was peripheral blood. The CDR3 reads CASSFDRVGTEAFF. In nucleotides, the CDR3 is TGTGCCAGCAGTTTTGACAGGGTGGGGACTGAAGCTTTCTTT. Drawing the rest from reference TRBV28 and TRBJ1-1, the complete variable domain is DVKVTQSSRYLVKRTGEKVFLECVQDMDHENMFWYRQDPGLGLRLIYFSYDVKMKEKGDIPEGYSVSREKKERFSLILESASTNQTSMYLCASSFDRVGTEAFFGQGTRLTVV.